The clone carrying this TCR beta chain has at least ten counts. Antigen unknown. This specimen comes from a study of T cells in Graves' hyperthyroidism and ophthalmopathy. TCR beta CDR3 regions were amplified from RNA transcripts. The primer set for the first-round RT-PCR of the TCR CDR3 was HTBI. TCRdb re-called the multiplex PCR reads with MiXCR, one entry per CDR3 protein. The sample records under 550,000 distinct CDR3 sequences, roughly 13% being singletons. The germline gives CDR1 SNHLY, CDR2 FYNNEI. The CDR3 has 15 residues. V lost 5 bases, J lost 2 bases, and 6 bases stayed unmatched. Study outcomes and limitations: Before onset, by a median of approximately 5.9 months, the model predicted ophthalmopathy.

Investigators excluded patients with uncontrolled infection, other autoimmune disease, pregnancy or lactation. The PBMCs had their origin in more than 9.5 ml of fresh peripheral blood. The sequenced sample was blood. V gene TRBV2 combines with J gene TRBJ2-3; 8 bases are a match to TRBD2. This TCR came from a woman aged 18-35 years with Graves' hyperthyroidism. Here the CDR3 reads CASSFSGTTTDTQYF. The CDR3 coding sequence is TGTGCCAGCAGTTTTAGCGGGACCACCACAGATACGCAGTATTTT.